This T cell receptor (beta chain) was documented in a study of spatial heterogeneity in lung cancer. Study findings and constraints: How many expanded intratumoral alpha and beta TCRs were present tracked the tumor mutation count, which was a count of nonsynonymous mutations.

There are many counts of this clonotype. Its target is not known. In the library, each TCR cDNA molecule bore its own unique molecular identifier. From the 5' RACE reads, TCRdb called clonotypes with MiXCR, one entry per CDR3 protein. The sample shows more than 10,000 distinct CDR3 sequences, approximately 5.4% of them seen only once. The germline V and J ends were trimmed by 2 bases and 4 bases, with 15 bases remaining between them. The CDR3 runs 15 residues. CDR1 and CDR2 (germline): SGHRS, YFSETQ. Time point here: sample taken at primary tumor resection. The sample was lung tumor tissue, taken at surgery. The clonotype originates from a female donor with early-stage non-small cell lung cancer. The rearrangement joins TRBV5-1 to TRBJ2-5; D possibly corresponds to TRBD1 (6 bases). CDR3 residues: CASSFWNRDGETQYF. CDR3 coding DNA: TGCGCCAGCAGCTTTTGGAACAGGGATGGAGAGACCCAGTACTTC.